A selection of T cell receptor beta chains follows, all from one sample in a study of early T cells in non-severe SARS-CoV-2 infection. TCRdb called the 5' RACE reads again in MiXCR, with one record for every CDR3 protein. Altogether approximately 62,000 distinct CDR3 sequences are present, around 12% being singletons, with the ten largest covering about 4%. Sequencing used whole blood. These receptors all stem from an adult who was a healthcare worker with PCR-confirmed SARS-CoV-2 infection or an uninfected control (not recorded which). Each CDR3 is given with its conserved first and last residue. Fields, in order: CDR3 protein, CDR3 DNA, J gene, V gene, clone size, D gene. The D gene is left open where the match is weak. Clone size is stated in some rows and not others, as once, few, many or a class when expanded.

CASRDGLAGGQETQYF	TGTGCCAGCAGGGACGGACTAGCGGGAGGTCAAGAGACCCAGTACTTC	TRBJ2-5	TRBV28	NA	TRBD2
CASSLRTSGVYEQYF	TGTGCCAGCAGTCTCAGGACTAGCGGGGTCTACGAGCAGTACTTC	TRBJ2-7	TRBV12-3/TRBV12-4	NA	TRBD2
CASSEVRSGGSEQFF	TGTGCCAGCAGTGAAGTGAGGTCGGGAGGAAGTGAGCAGTTCTTC	TRBJ2-1	TRBV6-1	NA	TRBD2
CASSSRTQEQYF	TGTGCCAGCAGTTCCCGGACCCAAGAGCAGTACTTC	TRBJ2-7	TRBV6-6	few	NA
CASRRNDEQYF	TGTGCCAGCAGGAGAAACGACGAGCAGTACTTC	TRBJ2-7	TRBV3-1	many	NA
CASSTIGAWEQYF	TGTGCCAGCAGCACAATTGGGGCGTGGGAGCAGTACTTC	TRBJ2-7	TRBV12-3/TRBV12-4	many	NA
CSARDPRGGDNEQFF	TGCAGTGCTAGAGATCCGCGGGGAGGGGACAATGAGCAGTTCTTC	TRBJ2-1	TRBV20-1	many	TRBD2
CASSLSAGGIGELFF	TGTGCCAGCAGTTTATCAGCAGGGGGGATCGGGGAGCTGTTTTTT	TRBJ2-2	TRBV28	many	NA
CSVGGTGSSYEQYF	TGCAGCGTTGGCGGGACAGGTAGCTCCTACGAGCAGTACTTC	TRBJ2-7	TRBV29-1	NA	TRBD1
CASSLLQGDTEAFF	TGTGCCAGCAGCCTCCTACAGGGAGACACTGAAGCTTTCTTT	TRBJ1-1	TRBV7-9	many	NA
CASSTLAIEQFF	TGTGCCAGCAGCACACTAGCGATTGAGCAGTTCTTC	TRBJ2-1	TRBV7-2	NA	TRBD2
CASSLTAPSSYEQYF	TGCGCCAGCAGCCTGACTGCCCCAAGCTCCTACGAGCAGTACTTC	TRBJ2-7	TRBV4-1	NA	NA
CASSLGGRTDTQYF	TGTGCCAGCAGTTTAGGTGGGCGCACAGATACGCAGTATTTT	TRBJ2-3	TRBV28	few	NA
CASSFHRAGAWVF	TGTGCCAGCAGTTTCCACCGGGCGGGGGCCTGGGTTTTC	TRBJ2-1	TRBV27	many	NA
CASGDGLTYNEQFF	TGCGCCAGTGGGGACGGACTAACCTACAATGAGCAGTTCTTC	TRBJ2-1	TRBV5-1	NA	NA
CASSSEGETQYF	TGTGCCAGCAGCTCCGAGGGAGAGACCCAGTACTTC	TRBJ2-5	TRBV7-6	many	NA
CSNSPGVYYGYTF	TGCAGCAACTCACCGGGGGTTTACTATGGCTACACCTTC	TRBJ1-2	TRBV20-1	many	NA
CASGTLAGGEQYF	TGTGCCAGCGGGACTTTGGCGGGCGGCGAGCAGTACTTC	TRBJ2-7	TRBV7-9	NA	NA
CRIGQNTEAFF	TGCAGGATAGGACAGAACACTGAAGCTTTCTTT	TRBJ1-1	TRBV29-1	many	NA
CASSETGASGYTF	TGTGCCAGCAGCGAAACAGGGGCCTCCGGCTACACCTTC	TRBJ1-2	TRBV2	many	TRBD1
CSAARDRGNEQYF	TGCAGTGCCGCGAGAGACAGGGGGAACGAGCAGTACTTC	TRBJ2-7	TRBV20-1	many	TRBD1
CATNSGRAGTGELFF	TGTGCCACCAACAGCGGGAGGGCCGGCACCGGGGAGCTGTTTTTT	TRBJ2-2	TRBV19	few	TRBD2
CSVLGGSKVDEQFF	TGCAGCGTGCTCGGAGGGAGTAAAGTCGATGAGCAGTTCTTC	TRBJ2-1	TRBV29-1	NA	NA
CSARTLTGNYGYTF	TGCAGTGCTCGTACCCTGACAGGGAACTATGGCTACACCTTC	TRBJ1-2	TRBV20-1	NA	TRBD1
CSARGYQETQYF	TGCAGTGCTAGGGGCTACCAAGAGACCCAGTACTTC	TRBJ2-5	TRBV20-1	NA	NA
CASSQGAGTESYNEQFF	TGTGCCAGCAGCCAAGGGGCCGGGACAGAATCTTACAATGAGCAGTTCTTC	TRBJ2-1	TRBV14	few	TRBD1
CATFGRNTGELFF	TGTGCCACTTTTGGGCGAAACACCGGGGAGCTGTTTTTT	TRBJ2-2	TRBV28	few	NA
CASSLGPSVYNEQFF	TGTGCCAGCAGCTTAGGACCTAGCGTTTACAATGAGCAGTTCTTC	TRBJ2-1	TRBV7-2	few	NA
CASSPYRSSYNEQFF	TGTGCCAGCAGCCCGTACAGGAGCTCCTACAATGAGCAGTTCTTC	TRBJ2-1	TRBV7-9	NA	NA
CSARVQAGGNEQYF	TGCAGTGCTAGGGTCCAGGCGGGAGGGAACGAGCAGTACTTC	TRBJ2-7	TRBV20-1	NA	TRBD2
CASSLFGSGAYNEQFF	TGTGCCAGCAGCCTATTTGGTAGCGGAGCCTACAATGAGCAGTTCTTC	TRBJ2-1	TRBV7-9	many	NA
CASRSGGRGYTF	TGTGCCAGCAGGTCAGGGGGTCGTGGCTACACCTTC	TRBJ1-2	TRBV27	many	TRBD1
CASSRLTGLNEKLFF	TGTGCCAGCAGTCGCTTGACAGGGCTTAATGAAAAACTGTTTTTT	TRBJ1-4	TRBV12-3/TRBV12-4	few	TRBD1
CASRDTPSYEQYF	TGTGCCAGCAGAGATACACCCTCCTACGAGCAGTACTTC	TRBJ2-7	TRBV28	NA	NA
CSAPARDFGYNEQFF	TGCAGTGCTCCGGCTCGGGACTTCGGTTACAATGAGCAGTTCTTC	TRBJ2-1	TRBV20-1	NA	NA
CASSLAGIEQYF	TGCGCCAGCAGCTTGGCGGGGATCGAGCAGTACTTC	TRBJ2-7	TRBV5-1	few	NA
CASSPPGLAEYNEQFF	TGTGCCAGCTCACCACCGGGACTAGCGGAGTACAATGAGCAGTTCTTC	TRBJ2-1	TRBV18	NA	TRBD2
CATSDAGTGLDTEAFF	TGTGCCACCAGTGATGCCGGGACAGGATTGGACACTGAAGCTTTCTTT	TRBJ1-1	TRBV24-1	many	TRBD1
CASSHPIGGGNTDTQYF	TGTGCCAGCAGCCACCCCATTGGGGGCGGAAACACAGATACGCAGTATTTT	TRBJ2-3	TRBV3-1	few	NA